A selection of T cell receptor beta chains follows, all from one sample in a study of T cells after yellow fever vaccination. TCRdb analysed the 5' RACE reads with MiXCR anew, one entry per CDR3 protein. The sample contains hundreds of thousands of distinct CDR3 sequences, about a sixth of which appear only once. Source: PBMCs, taken roughly 5 days after the first yellow fever vaccination. These receptors originate from a man aged 18 to 30 who received the YFV17D yellow fever vaccine. CDR3s include the opening cysteine and the closing phenylalanine or tryptophan. The order of the fields is clone size, J gene, V gene, CDR3 length, D gene, CDR3 DNA, CDR3 protein. The D gene is left open where the match is weak. Clone size appears in some rows only: once, few, many, or a class for an expanded clone.

clone_size: many
j_call: TRBJ2-5
v_call: TRBV6-5
cdr3_length: 16
d_call: TRBD2
cdr3_nt: TGTGCCAGCAGTTACCCCTCGGGTCGGGGGGGAGAGACCCAGTACTTC
cdr3_aa: CASSYPSGRGGETQYF

clone_size: NA
j_call: TRBJ1-2
v_call: TRBV6-5
cdr3_length: 15
d_call: NA
cdr3_nt: TGTGCCAGCAGTTATTCATGGGGCCTTAACTATGGCTACACCTTC
cdr3_aa: CASSYSWGLNYGYTF

clone_size: few
j_call: TRBJ2-5
v_call: TRBV11-2
cdr3_length: 15
d_call: NA
cdr3_nt: TGTGCCAGCAGCTTAGGTTTTCCCTCCCAAGAGACCCAGTACTTC
cdr3_aa: CASSLGFPSQETQYF

clone_size: NA
j_call: TRBJ2-3
v_call: TRBV4-2
cdr3_length: 16
d_call: NA
cdr3_nt: TGTGCCAGCAGCCAAGAGGCGGGGGCCGGCACAGATACGCAGTATTTT
cdr3_aa: CASSQEAGAGTDTQYF

clone_size: few
j_call: TRBJ1-2
v_call: TRBV27
cdr3_length: 13
d_call: TRBD1
cdr3_nt: TGTGCCAGCAGTTTCACAGGGGCCTATGGCTACACCTTC
cdr3_aa: CASSFTGAYGYTF

clone_size: many
j_call: TRBJ1-4
v_call: TRBV12-3/TRBV12-4
cdr3_length: 13
d_call: NA
cdr3_nt: TGTGCCAGCAGCAACCTCCGGATGGAAAAACTGTTTTTT
cdr3_aa: CASSNLRMEKLFF

clone_size: NA
j_call: TRBJ2-5
v_call: TRBV24-1
cdr3_length: 16
d_call: TRBD1
cdr3_nt: TGTGCCACCAGCACCCCGGGACAGGGTTACCAAGAGACCCAGTACTTC
cdr3_aa: CATSTPGQGYQETQYF

clone_size: NA
j_call: TRBJ1-2
v_call: TRBV5-1
cdr3_length: 15
d_call: TRBD1
cdr3_nt: TGCGCCAGCAGATATACCGGACAGGGACTGGAGGGCTACACCTTC
cdr3_aa: CASRYTGQGLEGYTF

clone_size: NA
j_call: TRBJ2-3
v_call: TRBV15
cdr3_length: 16
d_call: NA
cdr3_nt: TGTGCCACCAGCAGGGAGGTCGGGACTGCCACAGATACGCAGTATTTT
cdr3_aa: CATSREVGTATDTQYF

clone_size: NA
j_call: TRBJ1-6
v_call: TRBV9
cdr3_length: 15
d_call: NA
cdr3_nt: TGTGCCAGCAGCGTAGAGGGGATTCCGGGGTCACCCCTCCACTTT
cdr3_aa: CASSVEGIPGSPLHF

clone_size: NA
j_call: TRBJ2-3
v_call: TRBV29-1
cdr3_length: 13
d_call: NA
cdr3_nt: TGCAGCGTTGATCCAGATAGCGCAGATACGCAGTATTTT
cdr3_aa: CSVDPDSADTQYF